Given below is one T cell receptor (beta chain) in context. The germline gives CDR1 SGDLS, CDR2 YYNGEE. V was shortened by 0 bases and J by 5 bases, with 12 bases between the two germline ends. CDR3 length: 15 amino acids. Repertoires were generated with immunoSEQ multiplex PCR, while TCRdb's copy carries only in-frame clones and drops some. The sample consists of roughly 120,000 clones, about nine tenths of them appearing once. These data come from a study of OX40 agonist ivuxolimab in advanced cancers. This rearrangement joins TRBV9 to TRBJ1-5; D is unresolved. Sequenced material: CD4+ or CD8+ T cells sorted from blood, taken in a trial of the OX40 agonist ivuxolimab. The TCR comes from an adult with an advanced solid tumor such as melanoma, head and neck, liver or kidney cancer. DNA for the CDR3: TGTGCCAGCAGCGTAGGGGAAGGGTTCCATCAGCCCCAGCATTTT. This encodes CASSVGEGFHQPQHF. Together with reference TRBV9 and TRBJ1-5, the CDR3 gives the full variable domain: DSGVTQTPKHLITATGQRVTLRCSPRSGDLSVYWYQQSLDQGLQFLIQYYNGEERAKGNILERFSAQQFPDLHSELNLSSLELGDSALYFCASSVGEGFHQPQHFGDGTRLSIL.